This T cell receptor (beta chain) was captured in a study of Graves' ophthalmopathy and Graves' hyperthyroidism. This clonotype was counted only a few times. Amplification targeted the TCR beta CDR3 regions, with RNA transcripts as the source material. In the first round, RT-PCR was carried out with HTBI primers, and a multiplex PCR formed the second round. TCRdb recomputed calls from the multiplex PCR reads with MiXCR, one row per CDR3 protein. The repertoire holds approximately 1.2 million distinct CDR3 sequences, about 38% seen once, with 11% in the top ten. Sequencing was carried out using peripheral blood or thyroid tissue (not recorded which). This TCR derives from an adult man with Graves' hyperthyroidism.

The CDR3 region is CASSEITNTGELFF. The CDR3 nucleotides read TGTGCCAGCAGCGAAATAACGAACACCGGGGAGCTGTTTTTT. J is TRBJ2-2 and V is TRBV11-2; D is ambiguous. Trimming removed 5 bases at V and 0 bases at J, with 7 bases between. The length of the CDR3 is 14 residues. In germline, CDR1 is SGHAT, CDR2 FQNNGV.